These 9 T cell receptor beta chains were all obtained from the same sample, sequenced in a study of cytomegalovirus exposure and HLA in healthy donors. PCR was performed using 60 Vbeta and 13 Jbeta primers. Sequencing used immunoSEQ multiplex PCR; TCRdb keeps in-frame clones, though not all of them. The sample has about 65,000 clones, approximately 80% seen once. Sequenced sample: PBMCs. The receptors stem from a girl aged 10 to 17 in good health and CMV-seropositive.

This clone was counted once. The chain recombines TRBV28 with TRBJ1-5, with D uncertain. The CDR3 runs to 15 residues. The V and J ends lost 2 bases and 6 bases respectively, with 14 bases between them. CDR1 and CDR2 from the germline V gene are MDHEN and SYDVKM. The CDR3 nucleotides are TGTGCCAGCAGTTTAGGTGTCGGAGAGCGTCAGCCCCAGCATTTT. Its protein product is CASSLGVGERQPQHF.

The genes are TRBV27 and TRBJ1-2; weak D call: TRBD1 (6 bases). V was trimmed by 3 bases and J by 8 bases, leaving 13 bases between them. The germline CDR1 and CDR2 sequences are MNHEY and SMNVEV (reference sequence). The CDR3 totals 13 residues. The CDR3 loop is CASSLRGARGYTF. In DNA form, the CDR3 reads TGTGCCAGCAGTTTGCGGGGGGCGCGAGGCTACACCTTC.

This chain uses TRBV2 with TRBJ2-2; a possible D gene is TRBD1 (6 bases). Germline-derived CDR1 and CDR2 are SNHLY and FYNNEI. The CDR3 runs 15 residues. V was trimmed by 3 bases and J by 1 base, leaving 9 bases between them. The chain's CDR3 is CASSEAGVNTGELFF. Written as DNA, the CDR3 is TGTGCCAGCAGTGAGGCAGGGGTGAACACCGGGGAGCTGTTTTTT.

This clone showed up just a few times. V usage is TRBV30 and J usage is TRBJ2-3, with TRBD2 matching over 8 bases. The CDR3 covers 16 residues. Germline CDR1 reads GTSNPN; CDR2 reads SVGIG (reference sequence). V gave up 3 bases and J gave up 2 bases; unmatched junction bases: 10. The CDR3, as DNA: TGTGCCTGGAGCGCACCGAGCGGGGGAAACACAGATACGCAGTATTTT. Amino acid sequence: CAWSAPSGGNTDTQYF.

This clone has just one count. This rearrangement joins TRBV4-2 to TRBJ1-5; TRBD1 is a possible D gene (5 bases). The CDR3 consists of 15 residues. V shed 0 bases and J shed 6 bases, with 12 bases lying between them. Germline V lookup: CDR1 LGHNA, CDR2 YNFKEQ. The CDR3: CASSQDAQGSQPQHF. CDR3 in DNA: TGTGCCAGCAGCCAAGATGCCCAGGGAAGTCAGCCCCAGCATTTT.

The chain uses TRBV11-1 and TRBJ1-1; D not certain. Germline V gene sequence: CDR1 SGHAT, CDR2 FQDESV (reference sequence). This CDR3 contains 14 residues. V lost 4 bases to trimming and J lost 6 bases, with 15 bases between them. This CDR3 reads CASSYEVGMAEAFF. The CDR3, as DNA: TGTGCCAGCAGCTACGAGGTTGGTATGGCTGAAGCTTTCTTT.

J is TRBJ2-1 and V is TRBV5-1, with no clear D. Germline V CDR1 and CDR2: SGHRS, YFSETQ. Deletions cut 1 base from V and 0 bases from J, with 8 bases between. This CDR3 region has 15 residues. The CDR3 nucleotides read TGCGCCAGCAGCTTGATGTGGAGCTCCTACAATGAGCAGTTCTTC. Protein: CASSLMWSSYNEQFF.

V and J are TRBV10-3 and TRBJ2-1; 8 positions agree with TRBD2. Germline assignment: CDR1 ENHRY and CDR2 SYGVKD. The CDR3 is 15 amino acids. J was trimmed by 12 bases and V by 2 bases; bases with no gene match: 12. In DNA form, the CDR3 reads TGTGCCATCAGTGAGCCGGGACTACCGGGGGGGAGGCAGTTCTTC. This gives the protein CAISEPGLPGGRQFF.

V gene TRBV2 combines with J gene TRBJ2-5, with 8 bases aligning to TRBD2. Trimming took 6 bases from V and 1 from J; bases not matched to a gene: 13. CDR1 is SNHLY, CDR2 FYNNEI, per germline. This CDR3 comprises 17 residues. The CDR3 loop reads CASRAPPGGRSQETQYF. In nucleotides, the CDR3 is TGTGCCAGCAGGGCCCCGCCTGGCGGGAGGAGCCAAGAGACCCAGTACTTC.